This entry is about one TCR beta chain. This clonotype appeared many times. Its specific antigen is unknown. The sample holds no much larger clone one base away, and base qualities are not on file. Ficoll-Paque density gradient centrifugation was used to isolate PBMCs. These data originate in a study of T-cell memory formation after mild COVID-19 (dated by TCRdb to the early 2020s). Notes on the research overall: TCR sequence clusters from the two donors were found to be largely donor specific. The cohort comprised two young, previously healthy adult volunteers, one female and one male. Longitudinal TCRalpha and TCRbeta repertoire sequencing tracked T-cell clones expanding and contracting after mild COVID-19 in a couple of donors.

Sequencing instrument: Illumina NovaSeq 6000. TCRalpha and TCRbeta cDNA libraries were constructed by 5'RACE with constant-segment primers, with sample barcodes and unique molecular identifiers being introduced. RNA was extracted from every sample with Trizol reagent. The libraries were amplified in two PCR steps, and the second step added a second sample barcode and Illumina TruSeq adapters. The libraries were sequenced on an Illumina NovaSeq using 2 x 150 bp paired-end reads. The paper's data handling went like this. With migec v1.2.7, reads were demultiplexed and then collapsed into UMI-guided consensus sequences. Using mixcr v2.1.11, UMI consensuses were aligned to TRA and TRB V and J templates and then assembled into clonotypes. A clonotype was counted as expanded or contracted only if both edgeR and NoisET called the change significant, with noise models trained on biological replicates. For edgeR calls, the cutoffs were a false discovery rate-adjusted p below 0.01 and a log2 fold-change threshold of 1. As an exploratory analysis of dynamics, PCA with hierarchical clustering was applied to max-normalized trajectories of the 1000 most abundant clonotypes. Separately sequenced CD4+ and CD8+ repertoires were used to assign the CD4 or CD8 phenotype of responding clones. The public reads were quality trimmed at Q25 with fastp and then assembled into clones with MiXCR by TCRdb, keeping productive beta chains. Every distinct CDR3 protein forms one entry, paired with its most common genes and DNA. TCRdb assigned the V and J calls; the authors' analysis was not used. A total of 350,000 to 500,000 distinct CDR3 sequences appear in this sample, over 15% of them only once. The ten largest clonotypes hold around a fifth of the sample.

In the germline V gene, CDR1 corresponds to LGHNA and CDR2 to YNFKEQ. V is clipped by 0 bases and J by 4 bases, and the sequence between their germline boundaries is 10 bases long. The CDR3, cysteine through phenylalanine, is 16 amino acids long. Left in the record is the CDR3 DNA by itself, 48 bases read in frame from the first base. Broader findings and caveats from the paper: Clones that contracted from day 15 to 85 showed balanced CD4/CD8 phenotypes, whereas a second wave of clones that expanded from day 15 to 37 leaned towards CD4+. Some responding clones were detected in pre-infection memory, suggesting pre-existing cross-reactive memory T cells joined the SARS-CoV-2 response. Contracting CD4+ clones turned up mainly in the CM and EM memory subsets, whereas EMRA was where CD8+ clones were enriched. The study included only a couple of mild cases, and larger cohorts that include severe cases with pre-infection samples were judged to be necessary. SARS-CoV-2 specificity was not confirmed for the second-wave clones peaking on day 37.

The rearrangement combines TRBV4-2 with TRBJ2-6, with the D gene too uncertain to name. The TCR was taken from a man younger than 35 who had mild COVID-19 (a few samples of this study predate the infection). The sample titles of this study are shuffled in the database, so cell type and time point are left out; the donor was told from shared clones. The sequenced sample was PBMCs or a T cell subset sorted from them (not recorded which). CDR3 reads: CASSQDESGGANVLTF. The nucleotide sequence reads as follows: TGTGCCAGCAGCCAAGATGAATCCGGAGGGGCCAACGTCCTGACTTTC.